The sequence of this T cell receptor beta chain was determined in a study of human T cells and chemical hapten exposure (dated by TCRdb to about 2021). Study-level background: For sensitization, 2% DPC in acetone was applied to an approximately 2 cm by approximately 2 cm area of upper inner arm skin. Throughout the roughly 24-week study period, patients were also given weekly therapeutic DPC doses on the scalp. Patch tests used Finn chambers with 0.01% DPC on the upper back, scored after 6 days by International Contact Dermatitis Research Group standards. The mostly female patient cohort included alopecia areata with under or over 50% scalp involvement, alopecia totalis and alopecia universalis. Libraries were pooled for sequencing, and per-sample TCR yields varied mainly because of small differences in library volumes within the pool. This study followed changes in the peripheral blood TCR repertoire in vivo during primary and secondary sensitization of alopecia patients to the hapten diphenylcyclopropenone (DPC). Patient blood was sampled pre-sensitization (week 0) and at 2, 6 and about 24 weeks after DPC sensitization. Around 30 alopecia patients provided blood for TCR sequencing at one to four time points (pre-sensitization, 2, 6 and 24 weeks). Paper-wide results and their limitations: Compared with pre-sensitization or healthy control sets, expanded TCRs formed significantly more large CDR3 similarity clusters, which is consistent with antigen-driven responses. No change with DPC sensitization was found in the number of TCRs above 1 in 1000 frequency, and no evidence of global repertoire structure alterations was found. Patch test score correlated positively with the number of PT1 expanded TCRs, reaching significance at thresholds 8, 16 and 32 but not at 4. Alopecia, a presumed autoimmune disease, was present in all patients, so the immune response of the patients might differ from that of healthy individuals. After repeated subsampling, the strength of the expansion versus patch-test correlation and the threshold at which it became significant changed.

Interpreted using the paper, the time point label stands for: pre-sensitization, week 0. What this sample's treatment or condition label stands for: therapeutic diphenylcyclopropenone sensitization with weekly scalp DPC. At each patch-test visit, blood was drawn before the patch test was applied. Patients were eligible if aged 18 to 70, diagnosed with alopecia and judged suitable for DPC therapy, and pregnant patients were excluded. Unfractionated whole blood was collected in Tempus Blood RNA tubes, and total RNA was extracted from that blood. Receptor libraries were prepared by RACE. The run used a NextSeq 500. During library preparation, unique molecular identifiers were attached to individual cDNA molecules so that TCRs could be counted quantitatively and reproducibly. For every blood RNA sample, sequencing covered both the TCR alpha and TCR beta chains. As for the original processing: Samples had a median of roughly 98,000 TCRs, with a range from roughly 23,224 to 750,000. The Decombinator software suite was used to annotate V, J and CDR3 in the TCR reads. For PS versus PT1 abundance plots, all samples were subsampled to the same number of TCRs (28,000). Expanded TCRs were defined as absent before sensitization and observed at least eight times at the 2-week time point. Using fastp at Q25 and MiXCR, TCRdb reprocessed the public reads and kept productive beta chains. For every CDR3 protein sequence, its rows merge into one entry that carries the most common genes and DNA. For this entry, the V and J calls and clone size follow TCRdb and not the study's own pipeline. Across this sample there are about 380,000 distinct CDR3 sequences, with around 5.5% seen only once. Together, the top ten hold 2.6% of the sample.

CDR1 and CDR2, looked up from the germline V gene, are MNHEY and SVGAGI. From the cysteine through the phenylalanine, the CDR3 covers 14 amino acids. Left in the record is the CDR3 DNA by itself, 42 bases read in frame from the first base. V is cut by 0 bases and J by 3 bases, and the space between the germline ends is 9 bases. This clonotype was detected a few times. Its antigen is not yet known. Base qualities are missing; no much larger clone stands one base away. The source was whole blood, collected in connection with sensitization to the hapten diphenylcyclopropenone (DPC). The V and J genes are TRBV6-5 and TRBJ2-7; the D gene remains uncertain. The sequence was obtained from a woman aged 50 to 65 with alopecia areata. Some clones in this sample may be carry-over from other donors' samples. This receptor has the CDR3 CASSYSGSIYEQYF. The nucleotides are TGTGCCAGCAGTTACTCGGGCAGTATCTACGAGCAGTACTTC.